These T cell receptor beta chains were read from a single sample in a study of blood T cell repertoires in COVID-19. TCRdb's copy holds only in-frame clones and misses some; the assay was immunoSEQ multiplex PCR. The sample gives approximately 170,000 clones, 86% of which show up once; about 10% is in the top ten. The sample consisted of peripheral blood. The receptors were gathered from a woman aged 55-69 years with COVID-19, enrolled during active disease. CDR3s include the opening cysteine and the closing phenylalanine or tryptophan. D genes are given only for firm matches. Only some rows state a clone size, as once, few, many or a class for expanded clones.

J gene	clone size	D gene	V gene	CDR3 DNA	CDR3 protein
TRBJ2-5	.	TRBD2	TRBV6-6	TGTGCCAGCAGTTCCTCGGGAGGGTTTGGGGGGACCCAGTACTTC	CASSSSGGFGGTQYF
TRBJ1-1	.	TRBD1	TRBV29-1	TGCAGCGGGGGACAGGGGGTCACTGAAGCTTTCTTT	CSGGQGVTEAFF
TRBJ2-1	.	TRBD2	TRBV9	TGTGCCAGCAGCCCCCGACTAGCGGGAGGGAATGAGCAGTTCTTC	CASSPRLAGGNEQFF
TRBJ1-1	.	TRBD1	TRBV5-4	TGTGCCAGCAGCTTGGGGACAGGGAACACTGAAGCTTTCTTT	CASSLGTGNTEAFF
TRBJ1-6	.	.	TRBV20-1	TGCAGTGCTAGTTCCGGGAGGGATTCACCCCTCCACTTT	CSASSGRDSPLHF
TRBJ2-4	.	TRBD1	TRBV5-1	TGCGCCAGCAGCTTAGGACAGGGGGGAAACATTCAGTACTTC	CASSLGQGGNIQYF
TRBJ2-1	.	TRBD1	TRBV7-9	TGTGCCAGCAGCTCCGGGACAGGGGACCACAATGAGCAGTTCTTC	CASSSGTGDHNEQFF
TRBJ2-1	.	TRBD2	TRBV2	TGTGCCAGCAGGGGACTAGCGGGAGGGTACAATGAGCAGTTCTTC	CASRGLAGGYNEQFF
TRBJ1-5	.	.	TRBV7-2	TGTGCCAGCAGCGGGGCACAGGGCGGACAGCCCCAGCATTTT	CASSGAQGGQPQHF
TRBJ2-2	.	TRBD2	TRBV30	TGTGCCTGGATCGGGAGGGCCGGCGGGGAGCTGTTTTTT	CAWIGRAGGELFF
TRBJ1-1	.	.	TRBV9	TGTGCCAGCAGCTTTGGGGGGACTTCCGACACTGAAGCTTTCTTT	CASSFGGTSDTEAFF
TRBJ2-1	.	.	TRBV6-6	TGTGCCAGCAGTGCGCGGAGAGACTGGTGGTTCTTC	CASSARRDWWFF
TRBJ1-4	.	.	TRBV5-4	TGTGCCAGCAGGCGTAGGGAGAGTGAAAAACTGTTTTTT	CASRRRESEKLFF
TRBJ2-1	.	.	TRBV28	TGCGTCTCGGGGGGCCAGAATGAGCAGTTCTTC	CVSGGQNEQFF
TRBJ1-3	.	TRBD1	TRBV30	TGTGCCTGGAGCAGGGGGCTCGACTCTGGAAACACCATATATTTT	CAWSRGLDSGNTIYF
TRBJ2-3	.	TRBD2	TRBV4-3	TGCGCCAGCAGCCAAGTTCACGGCGGGAGGGCTGGGGGAACGCAGTATTTT	CASSQVHGGRAGGTQYF
TRBJ2-7	.	TRBD1	TRBV7-2	TGTGCCAGCAGCTCGGACAGGGGGAGCTCCTACGAGCAGTACTTC	CASSSDRGSSYEQYF
TRBJ1-4	few	TRBD1	TRBV6-5	TGTGCCAGCAGCCGAGGGACAGGGTTTAATGAAAAACTGTTTTTT	CASSRGTGFNEKLFF
TRBJ1-5	.	.	TRBV9	TGTGCCAGCGGGCGAGGGGGTATAAGCAATCAGCCCCAGCATTTT	CASGRGGISNQPQHF
TRBJ2-1	.	TRBD2	TRBV7-2	TGTGCCAGCAGCTTAGGCAGACTAGCGGGAGTAACGTTCTTC	CASSLGRLAGVTFF
TRBJ2-1	.	TRBD2	TRBV19	TGTGCCAGTAGTGCCTCTAGCGGGAGAAGGTGGTACGAGCAGTTCTTC	CASSASSGRRWYEQFF
TRBJ2-2	.	.	TRBV9	TGTGCCAGCAGCGCCGGGGACAACGGACTAGGGAACACCGGGGAGCTGTTTTTT	CASSAGDNGLGNTGELFF
TRBJ1-1	.	.	TRBV5-1	TGCGCCAGCAGCTTGGTCGCAGGAAACACTGAAGCTTTCTTT	CASSLVAGNTEAFF
TRBJ1-1	.	.	TRBV4-1	TGCGCCAGCAGCCAAGAAAGACCCAGGGGTGCCACTGAAGCTTTCTTT	CASSQERPRGATEAFF
TRBJ1-1	.	.	TRBV24-1	TGTGCCACCAGTGGGTCAGTGAACACTGAAGCTTTCTTT	CATSGSVNTEAFF
TRBJ2-1	few	TRBD2	TRBV5-1	TGCGCCAGCAGCTTGGGTTTCGGACTAGCGTCAAATGAGCAGTTCTTC	CASSLGFGLASNEQFF
TRBJ2-2	.	.	TRBV30	TGTGCCTGGATAAGGACAGAGGACACCGGGGAGCTGTTTTTT	CAWIRTEDTGELFF
TRBJ2-1	.	.	TRBV9	TGTGCCAGCAGCGTGAAGGCCAGGGACAATGAGCAGTTCTTC	CASSVKARDNEQFF
TRBJ1-2	.	.	TRBV11-2	TGTGCCAGCAGCTTTGTAATAAACTATGGCTACACCTTC	CASSFVINYGYTF
TRBJ2-3	.	.	TRBV30	TGTGCCTGGAGTCGTACAGGGGATACGCAGTATTTT	CAWSRTGDTQYF
TRBJ2-3	.	TRBD1	TRBV25-1	TGTGCCAGCAGTGGGACAGGGTGGACAGATACGCAGTATTTT	CASSGTGWTDTQYF
TRBJ1-6	.	.	TRBV27	TGTGCCAGCAGTTTACCCGTCCGTAATTCACCCCTCCACTTT	CASSLPVRNSPLHF
TRBJ2-5	.	.	TRBV10-3	TGTGCCATCAGTGAGTCCAGGGGACGGGAGACCCAGTACTTC	CAISESRGRETQYF
TRBJ2-6	once	TRBD1	TRBV10-3	TGTGCCACCGGACAGGGGAGGTCTGGGGCCAACGTCCTGACTTTC	CATGQGRSGANVLTF
TRBJ2-7	.	.	TRBV5-1	TGCGCCAGCAGCGTCGGGACATGGGATTCCTACGAGCAGTACTTC	CASSVGTWDSYEQYF
TRBJ2-5	.	.	TRBV5-4	TGTGCCAGCAGTCCCCCGCCCGGGACAATTTACCAAGAGACCCAGTACTTC	CASSPPPGTIYQETQYF
TRBJ2-7	.	.	TRBV4-2	TGTGCCAGCAGCCAAGCGGGGAGCGGCTACGAGCAGTACTTC	CASSQAGSGYEQYF
TRBJ1-2	.	TRBD1	TRBV19	TGTGCCAGTAGTACCCCACCCGGGACAGGGTATGGCTACACCTTC	CASSTPPGTGYGYTF
TRBJ2-1	.	.	TRBV3-1/TRBV3-2	TGTGCCAGCAGCCTTTTTAAAGCTCAAAACAATGAGCAGTTCTTC	CASSLFKAQNNEQFF
TRBJ2-5	.	.	TRBV24-1	TGTGCCACCAGTGATTTAGGAGGGTTTAGAGAGACCCAGTACTTC	CATSDLGGFRETQYF
TRBJ1-1	.	TRBD1	TRBV24-1	TGTGCCACCAGTGAGGGGACAGGGCTCACTGAAGCTTTCTTT	CATSEGTGLTEAFF
TRBJ1-2	.	TRBD1	TRBV10-2	TGCGCCAGCAGTCTCGTGACAGGGGGAACTAACTATGGCTACACCTTC	CASSLVTGGTNYGYTF
TRBJ2-7	.	TRBD1	TRBV27	TGTGCCAGCAGGCGCGAAGGGACAGGAGACTCCTACGAGCAGTACTTC	CASRREGTGDSYEQYF
TRBJ2-3	.	TRBD1	TRBV7-9	TGTGCCAGCAGCTCCTACGGACAGGGCATCACAGATACGCAGTATTTT	CASSSYGQGITDTQYF
TRBJ2-1	.	TRBD1	TRBV19	TGTGCCAGCACTCAGACAGGGAATGAGCAGTTCTTC	CASTQTGNEQFF
TRBJ2-1	.	TRBD2	TRBV18	TGTGCCAGCTCCCCCGGTGGTAGCGGGAGGAATGAGCAGTTCTTC	CASSPGGSGRNEQFF
TRBJ1-2	.	.	TRBV3-1/TRBV3-2	TGTGCCAGCAGCCAAGCTTCGACAGGCTTCTATGGCTACACCTTC	CASSQASTGFYGYTF
TRBJ1-6	few	.	TRBV6-6	TGTGCCAGCAGTTTAGTCAGGGCGAATTCACCCCTCCACTTT	CASSLVRANSPLHF
TRBJ2-7	.	TRBD2	TRBV29-1	TGCAGCGTTGTACCACCAGGGGCGGGAGGTTCCTACGAGCAGTACTTC	CSVVPPGAGGSYEQYF
TRBJ1-3	.	.	TRBV5-4	TGTGCCAGCAGCCTACAGTCCTTCTCTGGAAACACCATATATTTT	CASSLQSFSGNTIYF
TRBJ1-3	.	.	TRBV29-1	TGCAGCGTTGACAGTCGCTCTGGAAACACCATATATTTT	CSVDSRSGNTIYF
TRBJ2-7	.	.	TRBV10-1	TGCGCCAGCAGTGAGGGTGAGGGCGAGCAGTACTTC	CASSEGEGEQYF
TRBJ2-7	.	TRBD2	TRBV7-2	TGTGCCAGCAGCCCCGGAGCGGGGGCGGACTACGAGCAGTACTTC	CASSPGAGADYEQYF
TRBJ1-4	.	.	TRBV19	TGTGCCAGTAGTATAGGCAGGGGATGGGATGAAAAACTGTTTTTT	CASSIGRGWDEKLFF
TRBJ2-5	.	TRBD2	TRBV4-2	TGTGCCAGCAGCCAAGGGGGAGTACCGGGACTAGCGGGAAGTGGAGAGACCCAGTACTTC	CASSQGGVPGLAGSGETQYF